Given below is one T cell receptor beta chain in context. The antigen is not known. The sample comes from a study of glioma-infiltrating T cells after dendritic cell vaccination. General study findings and limits: Higher TCR clonality did not directly relate to longer survival.

All glioblastoma patients lacked an isocitrate dehydrogenase mutation. Input was approximately 2.2 ug genomic DNA, or all available if less. The protocol was immunoSEQ multiplex PCR, while the TCRdb copy is restricted to in-frame clones and leaves out a portion. The repertoire holds 95,000 to 110,000 clones, roughly 79% seen once, with about an eighth in the top ten. The CDR3 length is 15 residues. V dropped 2 bases and J dropped 4 bases, with 12 bases sitting between them. Germline V CDR1 and CDR2: SGHTA, FQGNSA. The receptor comes from a human donor with glioblastoma. Here the sequenced sample was blood, taken before dendritic cell vaccination. This rearrangement joins TRBV7-2 to TRBJ2-1; weak D call: TRBD2 (5 bases). The CDR3 sequence is CASSLNRGLYNEQFF. The CDR3 region has the DNA TGTGCCAGCAGCTTAAACCGGGGATTGTACAATGAGCAGTTCTTC.